This entry lists 27 T cell receptor beta chains sequenced from one sample in a study of blood T cell repertoires in COVID-19 (dated by TCRdb to about 2020). The protocol used for the library was the immunoSEQ multiplex PCR assay. TCRdb took over this immuneACCESS table, retaining in-frame rearrangements with V and J assigned. Such tables are incomplete; in checked studies, under half of the missing clones stem from an unresolved V gene, and the remainder is unexplained. This sample comprises a few hundred thousand clones, 80% to 90% of them detected only once. Approximately 9.2% of the sample comes from the top ten. The sequenced material came from PBMCs or T cells enriched from blood (not recorded which). These TCRs come from a man between 35 and 55 years old who had recovered from COVID-19.

The CDR3 sequence is CASSSFGQGAHGYTF. The CDR3 region has the DNA TGTGCCAGCAGCTCCTTCGGACAGGGGGCTCATGGCTACACCTTC. The chain is built from TRBV3-1 (or the pseudogene TRBV3-2) and TRBJ1-2; the match to TRBD1 covers 11 bases. The germline V gene has CDR1 LGHDT and CDR2 YNNKEL (reference sequence). This CDR3 region has 15 residues. Trimming removed 5 bases from V and 6 bases from J; junction bases left unmatched: 8.

The chain employs TRBV12-3 or TRBV12-4 and TRBJ1-2; possible D gene TRBD1, 6 bases. Trimming shortened V by 6 bases and J by 3 bases, and 11 bases separated the two germline ends. This CDR3 is built from 13 residues. The CDR3 loop reads CASSSRGDYGYTF. For the CDR3, the DNA is TGTGCCAGCAGCTCCAGGGGCGACTATGGCTACACCTTC.

V and J are TRBV18 and TRBJ2-7, with 9 bases matching TRBD1. V was pared by 5 bases and J by 11 bases, with 4 bases of the junction left unmatched. Germline-derived CDR1 and CDR2 are KGHSH and LQKENI. This CDR3 region has 11 residues. The CDR3 reads CASSTGQGKYF. The DNA of the CDR3 is TGTGCCAGCTCAACTGGACAGGGGAAGTACTTC. Full variable domain (rest looked up from reference TRBV18 and TRBJ2-7): NAGVMQNPRHLVRRRGQEARLRCSPMKGHSHVYWYRQLPEEGLKFMVYLQKENIIDESGMPKERFSAEFPKEGPSILRIQQVVRGDSAAYFCASSTGQGKYFGPGTRLTVT.

The V call is TRBV2, the J call TRBJ1-4, with 11 bases matching TRBD1. This CDR3 contains 17 residues. Losses at the gene ends were 9 bases for V and 7 bases for J; bases not matched to a gene: 16. Germline CDR1 and CDR2: SNHLY and FYNNEI. The CDR3 sequence is CASADHGQGAYFEKLFF. CDR3 DNA: TGTGCCAGTGCTGATCACGGACAGGGGGCCTACTTTGAAAAACTGTTTTTT.

The chain carries TRBV29-1 and TRBJ2-1; 8 bases map to TRBD1. Germline CDR1 and CDR2: SQVTM and ANQGSEA. The CDR3 consists of 14 residues. V shed 1 base and J 8 bases; nucleotides not matched to a gene: 7. The CDR3 is CSVEVRSTGDEQFF. The CDR3 DNA reads as TGCAGCGTTGAAGTCCGATCGACAGGGGATGAGCAGTTCTTC.

The CDR3 DNA reads as TGTGCCAGCAGCTACTCCTACGAGCAGTACTTC. This sequence encodes CASSYSYEQYF. This chain joins TRBV3-1 (or the pseudogene TRBV3-2) and TRBJ2-7; D is unclear. Trimming left V 5 bases short and J 0 bases short, with 2 bases between. The CDR3 contains 11 residues. Germline CDR1 is LGHDT and CDR2 is YNNKEL (reference sequence).

The chain couples TRBV5-4 to TRBJ2-1; 15 positions match TRBD2. Trimming removed 4 bases from V and 8 bases from J; junction bases left unmatched: 10. Germline values: CDR1 SGHNT, CDR2 YYREEE (reference sequence). The CDR3 has 17 amino acids. DNA of the CDR3: TGTGCCAGCAGCCCTAGGACTAGCGGGAGGGCCCGGGATGAGCAGTTCTTC. Its protein product is CASSPRTSGRARDEQFF.

The chain couples TRBV12-5 to TRBJ2-7, with no clear D. V lost 5 bases to trimming and J lost 0 bases, with 8 bases between them. The CDR3 covers 13 residues. Germline CDR1 reads LGHNT; CDR2 reads FRNRAP. This CDR3 is CASGDTFSYEQYF. The CDR3 DNA reads as TGTGCTAGTGGTGACACGTTCTCCTACGAGCAGTACTTC. The full variable domain, its missing parts supplied by reference TRBV12-5 and TRBJ2-7, is DARVTQTPRHKVTEMGQEVTMRCQPILGHNTVFWYRQTMMQGLELLAYFRNRAPLDDSGMPKDRFSAEMPDATLATLKIQPSEPRDSAVYFCASGDTFSYEQYFGPGTRLTVT.

The chain employs TRBV9 and TRBJ1-1; the D gene is possibly TRBD1 (5 bases). V lost 1 base, J lost 0 bases, and 13 bases lay in between. The CDR3 extends over 16 amino acids. The V gene's germline CDR1 is SGDLS and CDR2 YYNGEE. The CDR3 DNA reads as TGTGCCAGCAGCGTAACTGCAGGGCTCATGAACACTGAAGCTTTCTTT. This gives the protein CASSVTAGLMNTEAFF.

This clone was seen just once. V and J are TRBV15 and TRBJ1-2; 8 positions match TRBD1. The CDR3 sequence is 13 residues long. After removal of 6 bases from V and 3 bases from J, the junction contained 3 bases not matched to a gene. Germline CDR1 LNHNV, CDR2 YYDKDF (reference sequence). The CDR3 protein is CATSVQGDYGYTF. In DNA form, the CDR3 reads TGTGCCACCAGTGTACAGGGGGACTATGGCTACACCTTC.

The chain links TRBV4-1 to TRBJ2-1; D not certain. Germline V gene lookup returns CDR1 MGHRA and CDR2 YSYEKL. The V end lost 1 base, the J end lost 7 bases, and 8 bases lay between the germline ends. The CDR3 contains 13 residues. CDR3 nucleotide sequence: TGCGCCAGCAGCCAAGCTCCGTCGAATGAGCAGTTCTTC. It encodes CASSQAPSNEQFF.

The CDR3, as DNA: TGTGCCAGCAGCCCGGTTGGAGGGAGGGCCAAAAACATTCAGTACTTC. This encodes CASSPVGGRAKNIQYF. V is TRBV2 and J is TRBJ2-4; possible D gene TRBD2, 6 bases. V dropped 6 bases and J dropped 1 base, with 16 bases sitting between them. CDR3 size: 16 residues. Germline-derived CDR1 and CDR2 are SNHLY and FYNNEI.

The rearrangement joins TRBV15 to TRBJ1-4; D gene uncertain. The CDR3 spans 14 residues. Trimming pared 5 bases from V and 0 bases from J, leaving 7 bases between. Germline CDR1 and CDR2: LNHNV and YYDKDF (reference sequence). CDR3 residues: CATSSKATNEKLFF. In nucleotides, the CDR3 is TGTGCCACCAGCTCTAAAGCAACTAATGAAAAACTGTTTTTT.

The V and J genes are TRBV11-2 and TRBJ1-3; TRBD1 might be the D (5 bases). With 5 bases removed from V and 2 bases from J, the gap between germline ends came to 10 bases. The CDR3 extends over 14 amino acids. Germline values: CDR1 SGHAT, CDR2 FQNNGV. In DNA, the CDR3 is TGTGCCAGCAGCCGAGACAGCCCTGGAAACACCATATATTTT. Amino acid sequence: CASSRDSPGNTIYF.

The chain has TRBV19 and TRBJ1-3; D gene uncertain. Trimming removed 3 bases at V and 7 bases at J, with 10 bases between. Germline V lookup: CDR1 LNHDA, CDR2 SQIVND (reference sequence). The CDR3 consists of 13 residues. The CDR3 here is CASSIMNRNTIYF. In nucleotides, the CDR3 is TGTGCCAGTAGTATTATGAATCGGAACACCATATATTTT. Based on the CDR3 plus reference TRBV19 and TRBJ1-3, the full variable domain is DGGITQSPKYLFRKEGQNVTLSCEQNLNHDAMYWYRQDPGQGLRLIYYSQIVNDFQKGDIAEGYSVSREKKESFPLTVTSAQKNPTAFYLCASSIMNRNTIYFGEGSWLTVV.

CDR3: CASSNGLLYGYTF. The CDR3 DNA sequence: TGTGCCAGCAGTAACGGACTGTTATATGGCTACACCTTC. The chain couples TRBV7-9 to TRBJ1-2; D gene unclear. The CDR3 has 13 amino acids. Germline assignment: CDR1 SEHNR and CDR2 FQNEAQ (reference sequence). V dropped 6 bases and J dropped 5 bases, with 13 bases sitting between them.

The chain carries TRBV2 and TRBJ1-4; 7 positions match TRBD1. Looked up from germline, CDR1 is SNHLY and CDR2 is FYNNEI. V dropped 3 bases and J dropped 8; count of bases not matched to a gene: 6. The CDR3 covers 14 residues. The CDR3 region has the DNA TGTGCCAGCAGTGACGACAGGGTGAGCGAAAAACTGTTTTTT. As protein: CASSDDRVSEKLFF. Using reference TRBV2 and TRBJ1-4 for the parts outside the CDR3, the full variable domain is EPEVTQTPSHQVTQMGQEVILRCVPISNHLYFYWYRQILGQKVEFLVSFYNNEISEKSEIFDDQFSVERPDGSNFTLKIRSTKLEDSAMYFCASSDDRVSEKLFFGSGTQLSVL.

This clone was detected once. The genes are TRBV15 and TRBJ2-5, with D unresolved. V lost 8 bases to trimming and J lost 3 bases, with 13 bases between them. The germline gives CDR1 LNHNV, CDR2 YYDKDF (reference sequence). This CDR3 region has 13 residues. The CDR3 DNA is TGTGCCACCGGGCGCACCTGGGAAGAGACCCAGTACTTC. Its translation: CATGRTWEETQYF.

V and J are TRBV7-2 and TRBJ2-2; weak D call: TRBD2 (6 bases). Looked up from germline, CDR1 is SGHTA and CDR2 is FQGNSA. The V and J ends lost 5 bases and 1 base respectively, with 17 bases between them. This CDR3 comprises 17 residues. CDR3 residues: CASSHTLALMNTGELFF. Written as DNA, the CDR3 is TGTGCCAGCAGCCATACTCTAGCGTTAATGAACACCGGGGAGCTGTTTTTT.

The table lists this clone with a few counts. This chain uses TRBV27 with TRBJ1-5; TRBD1 might be the D (6 bases). The germline gives CDR1 MNHEY, CDR2 SMNVEV (reference sequence). Trimming left V 6 bases short and J 5 bases short, with 14 bases between. CDR3 size: 14 residues. The CDR3 here is CASRSDRRHQPQHF. Here the CDR3 DNA reads TGTGCCAGCAGGAGCGACAGGAGACATCAGCCCCAGCATTTT.

V and J are TRBV12-5 and TRBJ2-2; D is undetermined. There are 15 residues in the CDR3. Germline CDR1 and CDR2: LGHNT and FRNRAP. With 0 bases removed from V and 4 bases from J, the gap between germline ends came to 9 bases. The CDR3 here is CASGLVLGSTGELFF. The CDR3 nucleotides are TGTGCTAGTGGTTTGGTACTGGGCTCCACCGGGGAGCTGTTTTTT.

This chain joins TRBV6-1 and TRBJ2-1, with 7 positions matching TRBD2. The CDR3 length is 15 residues. V gave up 2 bases and J gave up 6 bases; unmatched junction bases: 7. Germline V gene lookup returns CDR1 MNHNS and CDR2 SASEGT. The CDR3 region is CASSEHPTSPNEQFF. CDR3 nucleotide sequence: TGTGCCAGCAGTGAACACCCGACTAGCCCCAATGAGCAGTTCTTC.

The chain has TRBV6-2 or TRBV6-3 and TRBJ2-4; TRBD1 matches at 7 bases. CDR1 and CDR2 from the germline V gene are MNHEY and SVGEGT. The CDR3 is made up of 15 amino acids. The J segment lost 9 bases and the V segment lost 0 bases, leaving 8 bases of the junction unmatched. This chain's CDR3 is CASSYSGQPMGIQYF. The DNA of the CDR3 is TGTGCCAGCAGTTACTCGGGACAGCCCATGGGCATTCAGTACTTC.

This clone appeared a few times. V gene TRBV2 combines with J gene TRBJ1-4; 7 nucleotides agree with TRBD1. The V gene end was trimmed by 8 bases and the J gene end by 3 bases; junction bases not matched to a gene: 6. This CDR3 is built from 14 residues. CDR1 and CDR2 (germline): SNHLY, FYNNEI. CDR3 amino acids: CASSRGPANEKLFF. CDR3 DNA sequence: TGTGCCAGCTCTAGGGGGCCAGCTAATGAAAAACTGTTTTTT.

The rearrangement links TRBV18 to TRBJ1-1, with 8 bases matching TRBD1. Germline CDR1 is KGHSH and CDR2 is LQKENI. With 3 bases clipped from V and 4 bases from J, the junction kept 4 bases outside the gene matches. This CDR3 has 14 amino acids. The CDR3 DNA sequence: TGTGCCAGCTCACCCGGGACAGGCCCCACTGAAGCTTTCTTT. This gives the protein CASSPGTGPTEAFF.

This clone was detected once. The rearrangement joins TRBV4-2 to TRBJ1-6; D ambiguous. Germline CDR1 LGHNA, CDR2 YNFKEQ. The V end was cut by 0 bases, the J end by 8 bases, with 20 bases between. The CDR3 contains 18 residues. The CDR3 loop is CASSQDPLAGLTDSPLHF. In DNA form, the CDR3 reads TGTGCCAGCAGCCAAGACCCCTTGGCTGGACTCACAGATTCACCCCTCCACTTT.

V is TRBV12-3 or TRBV12-4 and J is TRBJ1-5; TRBD1 matches 9 bases. This CDR3 has 13 amino acids. Trimming at V came to 5 bases and at J to 4 bases, leaving 0 bases not matched to a gene. In DNA form, the CDR3 reads TGTGCCAGCAGTGACAGGGGGAATCAGCCCCAGCATTTT. This sequence encodes CASSDRGNQPQHF.